The 19 T cell receptor beta chains listed next were all sequenced from one sample in a study of blood T cell repertoires in COVID-19. Method: immunoSEQ multiplex PCR; TCRdb's copy keeps in-frame clones and lacks some. The sample has some 290,000 clones; about 86% are singletons. Sequencing was carried out using peripheral blood. These receptor sequences come from a man younger than 35 with active or convalescent COVID-19.

This clone was seen a few times. The J gene is TRBJ2-7, the V gene TRBV6-1; 9 positions agree with TRBD1. Germline loops: CDR1 MNHNS, CDR2 SASEGT. V lost 2 bases and J lost 2; bases outside the gene matches: 4. There are 15 residues in the CDR3. CDR3 loop: CASSEMGQGTYEQYF. The CDR3 DNA reads TGTGCCAGCAGTGAAATGGGACAGGGAACCTACGAGCAGTACTTC.

The chain carries TRBV7-2 and TRBJ1-5; D ambiguous. This CDR3 is built from 15 residues. Between the trimmed V and J ends, which lost 1 base and 3 bases, there was a span of 10 bases. CDR1 and CDR2 (germline): SGHTA, FQGNSA. CDR3 amino acids: CASSLGWGDNQPQHF. In nucleotides, the CDR3 is TGTGCCAGCAGCTTAGGATGGGGAGACAATCAGCCCCAGCATTTT.

This clone appeared many times. This chain connects TRBV6-6 to TRBJ2-7; the match to TRBD2 covers 11 bases. With V trimmed by 2 bases and J by 6 bases, 6 bases remained unmatched. This CDR3 is built from 15 residues. Germline CDR1 MNHNY, CDR2 SVGAGI (reference sequence). CDR3 protein: CASSYPTSGGREQYF. The CDR3 DNA sequence: TGTGCCAGCAGTTACCCCACTAGCGGGGGTCGCGAGCAGTACTTC.

The DNA for the CDR3 is TGTGCCAGCAGGGGGACTGTTAACACCGGGGAGCTGTTTTTT. Protein sequence: CASRGTVNTGELFF. This chain uses TRBV27 with TRBJ2-2; possible D gene TRBD2, 6 bases. The CDR3 runs to 14 residues. Trimming shortened V by 6 bases and J by 2 bases, and 10 bases separated the two germline ends. Germline V gene sequence: CDR1 MNHEY, CDR2 SMNVEV (reference sequence).

J is TRBJ2-6 and V is TRBV30; TRBD2 aligns across 7 bases. The CDR3 extends over 14 amino acids. V lost 5 bases and J lost 3; bases outside the gene matches: 4. Germline lookup yields CDR1 GTSNPN and CDR2 SVGIG (reference sequence). The CDR3 coding sequence is TGTGCCTGGGCCTCGGGGGGTGGGGCCAACGTCCTGACTTTC. Residues: CAWASGGGANVLTF.

This clone was detected only once. V is TRBV11-2 and J is TRBJ1-6; 8 bases align to TRBD1. The CDR3 is made up of 13 amino acids. V lost 4 bases and J lost 9; bases outside the gene matches: 2. Germline CDR1 reads SGHAT; CDR2 reads FQNNGV. CDR3 DNA: TGTGCCAGCAGCTCCGACAGGGGTTCACCCCTCCACTTT. Translating it yields CASSSDRGSPLHF.

This chain uses TRBV5-1 with TRBJ1-1, with TRBD1 matching 9 bases. Germline-derived CDR1 and CDR2 are SGHRS and YFSETQ. This CDR3 is 15 amino acids long. Trimming at V came to 0 bases and at J to 8 bases, leaving 8 bases not matched to a gene. DNA of the CDR3: TGCGCCAGCAGCTTGGGGATAACAGGGGGCAACGAAGCTTTCTTT. Translated: CASSLGITGGNEAFF.

This clone was seen only a few times. The chain couples TRBV3-1 (or the pseudogene TRBV3-2) to TRBJ2-1; no reliable D call. V lost 1 base and J lost 10, with 11 bases in between. CDR1 and CDR2 from the germline V gene are LGHDT and YNNKEL (reference sequence). This CDR3 has 13 residues. CDR3 sequence (DNA): TGTGCCAGCAGCCAAGGAGGAGCTGGAGAGCAGTTCTTC. It specifies CASSQGGAGEQFF.

The J gene is TRBJ2-6, the V gene TRBV12-3 or TRBV12-4; D is uncertain. The length of the CDR3 is 13 residues. V lost 3 bases, J lost 2 bases, and 2 bases lay in between. This CDR3 is CASSFTGANVLTF. The CDR3 DNA is TGTGCCAGCAGTTTCACTGGGGCCAACGTCCTGACTTTC.

The sample holds one count of this clone. The chain uses TRBV5-4 and TRBJ2-3; no clear D. Trimming pared 4 bases from V and 5 bases from J, leaving 11 bases between. The CDR3 totals 13 residues. Germline V gene lookup returns CDR1 SGHNT and CDR2 YYREEE (reference sequence). Written as DNA, the CDR3 is TGTGCCAGCAGCACCGGTGCTGTAGATACGCAGTATTTT. Protein product: CASSTGAVDTQYF.

The chain links TRBV12-3 or TRBV12-4 to TRBJ2-7; 7 positions agree with TRBD2. With V trimmed by 2 bases and J by 5 bases, 0 bases remained unmatched. This CDR3 comprises 12 residues. CDR3 sequence reads: CASSLRGDEQYF. The CDR3 nucleotides are TGTGCCAGCAGTTTACGGGGGGACGAGCAGTACTTC.

The J gene is TRBJ1-5, the V gene TRBV5-6; no reliable D call. The CDR3 length is 12 residues. CDR1 SGHDT and CDR2 YYEEEE come from the germline V gene. V lost 6 bases and J 4 bases, leaving 8 bases between the germline ends. The CDR3 loop is CASNVLNQPQHF. The CDR3 nucleotides read TGTGCCAGCAACGTCCTAAATCAGCCCCAGCATTTT.

The CDR3 DNA reads as TGTGCCACCAGCAGAGATCAAAACGGGGAGCTGTTTTTT. Protein: CATSRDQNGELFF. V and J are TRBV15 and TRBJ2-2; no firm D call. The V and J ends lost 0 bases and 7 bases respectively, with 6 bases between them. This CDR3 has 13 residues. Germline assignment: CDR1 LNHNV and CDR2 YYDKDF (reference sequence).

The J gene is TRBJ1-3, the V gene TRBV9; 8 positions agree with TRBD1. The germline V gene has CDR1 SGDLS and CDR2 YYNGEE. The CDR3 consists of 14 residues. The junction had 3 bases not matched to a gene; V was cut back by 3 bases and J by 4 bases. The CDR3 spells CASSAQGEGNTIYF. CDR3 coding DNA: TGTGCCAGCAGCGCACAGGGGGAAGGAAACACCATATATTTT.

The V gene is TRBV28, the J gene TRBJ1-5; possibly TRBD1 for D (6 bases). Germline-derived CDR1 and CDR2 are MDHEN and SYDVKM. Trimming stripped 5 bases from V and 5 bases from J, with 10 bases between. The CDR3 runs to 13 residues. This CDR3 is CASSRGAHQPQHF. CDR3 DNA: TGTGCCAGCAGTCGGGGGGCTCATCAGCCCCAGCATTTT.

The chain combines TRBV18 with TRBJ2-7, with 11 positions matching TRBD1. The V and J ends lost 4 bases and 2 bases, in that order; junction bases with no gene match: 4. This CDR3 has 15 amino acids. Germline V lookup: CDR1 KGHSH, CDR2 LQKENI. CDR3: CASSRTGGHPYEQYF. The CDR3 nucleotides read TGTGCCAGCTCACGGACAGGGGGCCACCCCTACGAGCAGTACTTC.

The rearrangement links TRBV19 to TRBJ1-1; TRBD1 is a possible D gene (5 bases). The CDR3 is 13 amino acids. The germline gives CDR1 LNHDA, CDR2 SQIVND (reference sequence). The V gene lost 8 bases and the J gene lost 2 bases, with 12 bases spanning the gap. The CDR3 DNA is TGTGCCAGTCGATATCAGGGAAACACTGAAGCTTTCTTT. It codes for CASRYQGNTEAFF.

This clone appeared a single time. This sequence joins TRBV3-1 (or the pseudogene TRBV3-2) and TRBJ2-3, with 7 bases aligning to TRBD2. From germline, CDR1 is LGHDT and CDR2 YNNKEL (reference sequence). CDR3 size: 16 residues. V was clipped by 4 bases and J by 4 bases; unmatched bases: 11. CDR3 loop: CASSRRMAGVADTQYF. In nucleotides, the CDR3 is TGTGCCAGCAGCCGTAGGATGGCGGGAGTAGCAGATACGCAGTATTTT.

J is TRBJ1-1 and V is TRBV19, with D unclear. Trimming left V 1 base short and J 7 bases short, with 4 bases between. Germline V gene lookup returns CDR1 LNHDA and CDR2 SQIVND (reference sequence). This CDR3 has 11 amino acids. Here the CDR3 reads CASSIASEAFF. The CDR3, as DNA: TGTGCCAGTAGTATAGCCAGTGAAGCTTTCTTT. The full variable domain, its missing parts supplied by reference TRBV19 and TRBJ1-1, is DGGITQSPKYLFRKEGQNVTLSCEQNLNHDAMYWYRQDPGQGLRLIYYSQIVNDFQKGDIAEGYSVSREKKESFPLTVTSAQKNPTAFYLCASSIASEAFFGQGTRLTVV.